These T cell receptor beta chains were read from a single sample in a study of T cell responses to AZD1222 COVID-19 vaccine. The repertoire was sequenced with immunoSEQ multiplex PCR; TCRdb's copy has only in-frame clones and lacks some. Of 100,000 to 130,000 clones in the sample, roughly nine tenths are singletons; the top ten hold roughly 3%. Material: peripheral blood, obtained on day 0 of MenACWY control vaccination. Receptor source: an adult in good health. Both conserved end residues are part of each CDR3. D genes are given only for firm matches. Size is stated for part of the rows, as once, few or many counts, or as a class when the clone is expanded.

.,.,TRBJ1-6,TRBV9,CASSVEATAGANSPLHF,TGTGCCAGCAGCGTAGAGGCGACGGCAGGAGCTAATTCACCCCTCCACTTT
TRBD1,few,TRBJ1-4,TRBV13,CASSFSQGATNEKLFF,TGTGCCAGCAGCTTCTCTCAGGGGGCGACTAATGAAAAACTGTTTTTT
.,.,TRBJ1-5,TRBV6-5,CASSPGINSNQPQHF,TGTGCCAGCAGCCCGGGCATTAATAGCAATCAGCCCCAGCATTTT
.,.,TRBJ1-1,TRBV9,CASSAGGIWDTEAFF,TGTGCCAGCAGCGCCGGAGGGATTTGGGACACTGAAGCTTTCTTT
TRBD2,.,TRBJ2-7,TRBV7-9,CASSRPGASGGASDEQYF,TGTGCCAGCAGCCGCCCGGGGGCTAGCGGGGGGGCCAGCGACGAGCAGTACTTC
.,.,TRBJ2-3,TRBV12-3/TRBV12-4,CASSASGTDTQYF,TGTGCCAGCTCGGCTAGCGGCACAGATACGCAGTATTTT
TRBD1,.,TRBJ1-5,TRBV28,CASIPGQGAYQPQHF,TGTGCCAGCATTCCGGGACAGGGGGCCTATCAGCCCCAGCATTTT
.,.,TRBJ1-6,TRBV6-2/TRBV6-3,CASSSGEDSPLHF,TGTGCCAGCAGTTCGGGGGAGGATTCACCCCTCCACTTT
.,once,TRBJ2-1,TRBV11-2,CASSSYGTYYNEQFF,TGTGCCAGCAGCTCTTACGGGACATACTACAATGAGCAGTTCTTC
.,.,TRBJ1-2,TRBV6-4,CASSDSGGYGYTF,TGTGCCAGCAGTGACTCAGGAGGGTATGGCTACACCTTC
.,.,TRBJ2-7,TRBV28,CASSPTYEQYF,TGTGCCAGCAGTCCAACCTACGAGCAGTACTTC
.,.,TRBJ2-1,TRBV18,CASSPPSYNEQFF,TGTGCCAGCTCACCCCCTTCCTACAATGAGCAGTTCTTC
.,.,TRBJ2-2,TRBV3-1/TRBV3-2,CASSPSVTGELFF,TGTGCCAGCAGCCCGTCGGTCACCGGGGAGCTGTTTTTT
.,.,TRBJ1-1,TRBV28,CASSIVSAGRTEAFF,TGTGCCAGCAGTATCGTAAGCGCAGGGAGAACTGAAGCTTTCTTT
.,.,TRBJ1-1,TRBV5-4,CASSLEQMNTEAFF,TGTGCCAGCAGCTTGGAACAGATGAACACTGAAGCTTTCTTT
.,.,TRBJ2-6,TRBV7-2,CASGKSSGANVLTF,TGTGCCAGCGGTAAGAGCTCTGGGGCCAACGTCCTGACTTTC
TRBD1,.,TRBJ1-4,TRBV6-1,CASSEDHGTGNEKLFF,TGTGCCAGCAGTGAAGACCACGGGACAGGGAACGAAAAACTGTTTTTT
TRBD2,.,TRBJ2-7,TRBV27,CASSLGGGYEQYF,TGTGCCAGCAGTTTAGGGGGGGGGTACGAGCAGTACTTC
.,.,TRBJ1-1,TRBV7-2,CASSRGGRANTEAFF,TGTGCCAGCAGCCGGGGGGGCCGGGCGAACACTGAAGCTTTCTTT
.,.,TRBJ1-2,TRBV3-1/TRBV3-2,CASSQEVPATPFDYGYTF,TGTGCCAGCAGCCAAGAAGTTCCGGCTACACCGTTTGACTATGGCTACACCTTC
TRBD1,.,TRBJ1-4,TRBV7-2,CASSPGQGHEKLFF,TGTGCCAGCAGCCCGGGACAGGGCCATGAAAAACTGTTTTTT
.,.,TRBJ1-4,TRBV4-1,CASSPAHSATNEKLFF,TGCGCCAGCAGCCCAGCTCACAGTGCAACTAATGAAAAACTGTTTTTT
.,.,TRBJ1-1,TRBV2,CASINDKNTEAFF,TGTGCCAGCATTAATGACAAGAACACTGAAGCTTTCTTT
.,.,TRBJ1-4,TRBV18,CASSLQRAEKLFF,TGTGCCAGCTCACTACAGAGGGCTGAAAAACTGTTTTTT
.,.,TRBJ2-1,TRBV9,CASSVETRAYNEQFF,TGTGCCAGCAGCGTAGAAACCCGAGCCTACAATGAGCAGTTCTTC
.,.,TRBJ2-7,TRBV30,CAWSGASEQYF,TGTGCCTGGAGTGGGGCTTCCGAGCAGTACTTC
.,.,TRBJ2-1,TRBV27,CASSWDGGGSNEQFF,TGTGCCAGCAGTTGGGACGGCGGCGGTTCCAATGAGCAGTTCTTC
.,.,TRBJ1-6,TRBV12-5,CASGLVRRGNSPLHF,TGTGCTAGTGGTTTGGTACGCAGGGGTAATTCACCCCTCCACTTT
.,.,TRBJ1-2,TRBV7-8,CASSFAGRGYTF,TGTGCCAGCAGCTTCGCAGGGCGAGGCTACACCTTC
.,.,TRBJ1-1,TRBV4-1,CASSQDIYTEAFF,TGCGCCAGCAGCCAAGATATCTACACTGAAGCTTTCTTT
.,.,TRBJ2-1,TRBV7-9,CASSFPARDQFF,TGTGCCAGCAGCTTTCCCGCCCGGGACCAGTTCTTC
TRBD2,.,TRBJ2-3,TRBV6-2/TRBV6-3,CASSYNLGAGGPRDTQYF,TGTGCCAGCAGTTACAATCTCGGTGCGGGGGGGCCTAGAGATACGCAGTATTTT
.,few,TRBJ1-2,TRBV6-5,CASNPGSQYGYTF,TGTGCCAGCAACCCCGGGTCCCAATATGGCTACACCTTC
.,.,TRBJ1-3,TRBV2,CASRAALGRDSGNTIYF,TGTGCCAGCAGGGCAGCCCTGGGACGGGACTCTGGAAACACCATATATTTT
.,.,TRBJ2-7,TRBV28,CASTTGAGNEQYF,TGTGCCAGCACGACAGGCGCTGGAAACGAGCAGTACTTC
.,.,TRBJ2-5,TRBV6-2/TRBV6-3,CASSYGGALYQETQYF,TGTGCCAGCAGTTACGGCGGGGCCCTGTACCAAGAGACCCAGTACTTC
.,.,TRBJ1-1,TRBV2,CASPKMGYEAFF,TGTGCCAGCCCGAAGATGGGTTATGAAGCTTTCTTT
.,.,TRBJ1-5,TRBV19,CASSFRVSNNQPQHF,TGTGCCAGTAGTTTCAGGGTAAGCAACAATCAGCCCCAGCATTTT
.,.,TRBJ1-1,TRBV6-5,CASRDGFGAFF,TGTGCCAGCAGAGATGGATTCGGGGCTTTCTTT
.,.,TRBJ2-2,TRBV2,CASGGLLNTGELFF,TGTGCCAGCGGAGGACTGCTGAACACCGGGGAGCTGTTTTTT
.,once,TRBJ1-3,TRBV7-3,CASSLGLQGGNTIYF,TGTGCCAGCAGCTTAGGGCTACAGGGAGGAAACACCATATATTTT
.,.,TRBJ1-2,TRBV3-1/TRBV3-2,CASSQAGAGGYTF,TGTGCCAGCAGCCAAGCGGGGGCTGGGGGCTACACCTTC
TRBD1,.,TRBJ2-7,TRBV5-4,CASSPGQGAYEQYF,TGTGCCAGCAGCCCCGGACAGGGGGCATACGAGCAGTACTTC
.,.,TRBJ1-2,TRBV29-1,CSVKSKGQTYGYTF,TGCAGCGTCAAAAGCAAAGGACAGACCTATGGCTACACCTTC
TRBD1,.,TRBJ1-2,TRBV6-2/TRBV6-3,CASSQDLTGAGGYTF,TGTGCCAGCAGTCAAGATCTTACAGGGGCGGGTGGCTACACCTTC
TRBD1,.,TRBJ2-7,TRBV7-8,CASSPPGQYEQYF,TGTGCCAGCAGCCCGCCGGGACAGTACGAGCAGTACTTC
.,once,TRBJ2-1,TRBV12-2,CASRFPWGLSRLAGKPYNEQFF,TGTGCAAGTCGCTTCCCCTGGGGACTAAGCCGACTAGCGGGGAAGCCCTACAATGAGCAGTTCTTC